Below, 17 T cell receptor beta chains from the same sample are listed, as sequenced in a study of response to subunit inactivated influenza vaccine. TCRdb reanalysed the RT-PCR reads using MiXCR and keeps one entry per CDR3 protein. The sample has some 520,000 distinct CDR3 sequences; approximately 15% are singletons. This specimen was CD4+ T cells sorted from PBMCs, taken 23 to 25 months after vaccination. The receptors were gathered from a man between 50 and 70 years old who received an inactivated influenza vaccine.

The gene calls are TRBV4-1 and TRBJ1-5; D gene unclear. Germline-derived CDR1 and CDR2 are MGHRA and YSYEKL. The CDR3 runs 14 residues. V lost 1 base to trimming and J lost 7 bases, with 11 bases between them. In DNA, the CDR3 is TGCGCCAGCAGCCAAGGACGTAGTAGCCAGCCCCAGCATTTT. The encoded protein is CASSQGRSSQPQHF.

The CDR3 DNA follows: TGTGCCAGCAGCGTAGATGTGAACAGGGGACATTCAAGCACAGATACGCAGTATTTT. Protein sequence: CASSVDVNRGHSSTDTQYF. This rearrangement joins TRBV9 to TRBJ2-3; TRBD1 matches at 7 bases. Looked up from germline, CDR1 is SGDLS and CDR2 is YYNGEE. CDR3 length: 19 residues. Trimming at V came to 0 bases and at J to 0 bases, leaving 13 bases not matched to a gene.

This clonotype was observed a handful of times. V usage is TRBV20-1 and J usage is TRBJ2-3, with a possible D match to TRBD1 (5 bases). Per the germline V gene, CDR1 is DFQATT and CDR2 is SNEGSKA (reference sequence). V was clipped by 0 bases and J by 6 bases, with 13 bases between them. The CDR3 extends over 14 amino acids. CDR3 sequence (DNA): TGCAGTGCTAGAGATGGGGCTAGGAAGGATACGCAGTATTTT. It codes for CSARDGARKDTQYF.

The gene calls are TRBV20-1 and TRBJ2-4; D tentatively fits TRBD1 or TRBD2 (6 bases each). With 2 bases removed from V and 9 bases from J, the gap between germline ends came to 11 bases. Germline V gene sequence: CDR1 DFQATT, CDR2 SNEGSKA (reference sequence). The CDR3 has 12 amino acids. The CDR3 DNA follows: TGCAGTGCTAGATCCGGGGGCGGCATTCAGTACTTC. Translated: CSARSGGGIQYF.

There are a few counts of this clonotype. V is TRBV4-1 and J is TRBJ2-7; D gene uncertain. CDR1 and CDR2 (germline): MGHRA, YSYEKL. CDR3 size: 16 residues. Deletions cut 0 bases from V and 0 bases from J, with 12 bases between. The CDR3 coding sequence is TGCGCCAGCAGCCAAGATGCGGCAGGCGTCTCCTACGAGCAGTACTTC. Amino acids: CASSQDAAGVSYEQYF.

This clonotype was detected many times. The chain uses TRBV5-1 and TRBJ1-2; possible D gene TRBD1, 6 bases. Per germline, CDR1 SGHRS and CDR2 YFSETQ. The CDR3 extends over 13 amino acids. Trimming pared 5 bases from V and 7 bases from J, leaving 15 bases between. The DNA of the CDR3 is TGCGCCAGCAGTCCTCGGGGGCCGGGTGGCTACACCTTC. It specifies CASSPRGPGGYTF.

The CDR3 bases are TGCAGCGTCGTACTAAGAAATGAGCAGTTCTTC. Translating gives CSVVLRNEQFF. The rearrangement uses TRBV29-1 and TRBJ2-1; D gene ambiguous. The length of the CDR3 is 11 residues. Germline V gene data show CDR1 as SQVTM and CDR2 as ANQGSEA. V lost 6 bases, J lost 7 bases, and 10 bases lay in between.

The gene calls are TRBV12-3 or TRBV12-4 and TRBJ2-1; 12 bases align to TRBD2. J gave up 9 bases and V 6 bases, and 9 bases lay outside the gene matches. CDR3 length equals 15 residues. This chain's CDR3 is CASRRGLAGSAEQFF. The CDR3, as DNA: TGTGCCAGCAGGCGTGGACTAGCGGGATCGGCTGAGCAGTTCTTC.

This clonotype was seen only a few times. The CDR3 DNA sequence: TGTGCCTGGAGGGGAGGGACTAGCGCCACCTTCTACAATGAGCAGTTCTTC. Protein: CAWRGGTSATFYNEQFF. The chain couples TRBV30 to TRBJ2-1; 10 nucleotides align to TRBD2. The CDR3 covers 17 residues. Trimming at V came to 3 bases and at J to 3 bases, leaving 11 bases not matched to a gene. In germline, CDR1 is GTSNPN, CDR2 SVGIG (reference sequence). Full variable domain (remainder filled in from reference TRBV30 and TRBJ2-1): SQTIHQWPATLVQPVGSPLSLECTVEGTSNPNLYWYRQAAGRGLQLLFYSVGIGQISSEVPQNLSASRPQDRQFILSSKKLLLSDSGFYLCAWRGGTSATFYNEQFFGPGTRLTVL.

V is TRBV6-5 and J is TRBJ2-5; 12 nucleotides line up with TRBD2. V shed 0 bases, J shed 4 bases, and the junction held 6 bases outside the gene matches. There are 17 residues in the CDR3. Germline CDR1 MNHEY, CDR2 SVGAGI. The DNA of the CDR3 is TGTGCCAGCAGTTACTCGGCTCTAGCGGGGGGGCCAGAGACCCAGTACTTC. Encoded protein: CASSYSALAGGPETQYF.

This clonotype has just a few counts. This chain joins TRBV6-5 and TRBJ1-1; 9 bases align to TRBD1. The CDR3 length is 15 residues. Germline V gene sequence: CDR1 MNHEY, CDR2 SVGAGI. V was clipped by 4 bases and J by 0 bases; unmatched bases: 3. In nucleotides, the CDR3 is TGTGCCAGCAGTTGGACAGGGGACATGAACACTGAAGCTTTCTTT. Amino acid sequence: CASSWTGDMNTEAFF.

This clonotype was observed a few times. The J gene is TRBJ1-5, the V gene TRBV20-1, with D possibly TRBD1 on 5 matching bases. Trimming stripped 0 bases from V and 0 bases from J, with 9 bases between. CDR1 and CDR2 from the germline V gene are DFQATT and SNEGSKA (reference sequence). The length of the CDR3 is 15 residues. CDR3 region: CSARDSGYSNQPQHF. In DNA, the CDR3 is TGCAGTGCTAGAGATTCAGGGTATAGCAATCAGCCCCAGCATTTT.

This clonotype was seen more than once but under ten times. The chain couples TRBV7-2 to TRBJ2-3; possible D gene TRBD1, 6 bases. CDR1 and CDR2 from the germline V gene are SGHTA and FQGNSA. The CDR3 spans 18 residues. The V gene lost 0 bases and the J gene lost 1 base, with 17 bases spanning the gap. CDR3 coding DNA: TGTGCCAGCAGCTTAGCCGCAGCAGGGGTTATCGGCACAGATACGCAGTATTTT. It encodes CASSLAAAGVIGTDTQYF.

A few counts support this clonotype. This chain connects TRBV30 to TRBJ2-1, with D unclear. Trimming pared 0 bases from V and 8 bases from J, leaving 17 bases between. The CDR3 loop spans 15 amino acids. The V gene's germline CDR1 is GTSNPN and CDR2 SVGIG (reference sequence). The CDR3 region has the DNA TGTGCCTGGAGTGTTGAGCTGAGGTATAGCTATGAGCAGTTCTTC. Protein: CAWSVELRYSYEQFF.

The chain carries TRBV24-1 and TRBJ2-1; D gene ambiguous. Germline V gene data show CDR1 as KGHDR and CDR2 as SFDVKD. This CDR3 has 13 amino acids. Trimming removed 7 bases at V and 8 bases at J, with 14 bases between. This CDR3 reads CATRGSGRHEQFF. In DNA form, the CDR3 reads TGTGCCACCAGGGGGTCCGGGCGGCATGAGCAGTTCTTC.

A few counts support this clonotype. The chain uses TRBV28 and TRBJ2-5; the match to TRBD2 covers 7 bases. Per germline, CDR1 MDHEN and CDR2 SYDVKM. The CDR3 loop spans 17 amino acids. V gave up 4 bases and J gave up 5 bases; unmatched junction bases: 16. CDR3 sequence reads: CASSYPPGRPSGETQYF. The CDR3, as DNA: TGTGCCAGCAGTTACCCTCCCGGGAGGCCCTCCGGGGAGACCCAGTACTTC.

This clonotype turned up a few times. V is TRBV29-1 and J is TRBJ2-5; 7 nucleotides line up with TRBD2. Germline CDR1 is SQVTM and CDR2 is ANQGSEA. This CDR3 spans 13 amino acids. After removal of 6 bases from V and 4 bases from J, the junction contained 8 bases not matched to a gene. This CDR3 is CSVEAGAGETQYF. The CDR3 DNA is TGCAGCGTGGAGGCGGGAGCGGGAGAGACCCAGTACTTC. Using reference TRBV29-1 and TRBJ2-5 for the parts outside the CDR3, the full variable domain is SAVISQKPSRDICQRGTSLTIQCQVDSQVTMMFWYRQQPGQSLTLIATANQGSEATYESGFVIDKFPISRPNLTFSTLTVSNMSPEDSSIYLCSVEAGAGETQYFGPGTRLLVL.